A selection of T cell receptor beta chains follows, all from one sample in a study of CD8+CD57+ T cells in acquired aplastic anemia. A single record per CDR3 protein comes from TCRdb applying MiXCR to the reads. The sample lists 150,000 to 200,000 distinct CDR3 sequences, around half occurring once. The specimen was sorted CD4+, CD8+, or CD8+CD57+ T cells (not recorded which) from PBMCs. All receptors derive from a human donor with aplastic anemia. The CDR3 runs from the conserved cysteine through the conserved F or W. Each record gives: V gene, clone size, J gene, D gene, CDR3 DNA, CDR3 protein. The D gene is left open where the match is weak. A row's size may be missing; if present it is once, few, many or a size class.

TRBV15	-	TRBJ1-4	-	TGTGCCACCAGCAGAGATCGGGGAGGCGAGAGAGAGCTGTTTTTT	CATSRDRGGERELFF
TRBV20-1	-	TRBJ2-5	-	TGCAGTGCTGAGTCTCGCCAAGAGACCCAGTACTTC	CSAESRQETQYF
TRBV2	many	TRBJ1-1	-	TGTGCCAGCAATGGGGAACAGATATCTGAAGCTTTCTTT	CASNGEQISEAFF
TRBV30	few	TRBJ1-1	-	TGTGCCTGGACCCTACCAGGGTTGAGAGGCACTGAAGCTTTCTTT	CAWTLPGLRGTEAFF
TRBV2	-	TRBJ2-7	-	TGTGCCAGCGGGAGGGCAGGGGACTACGAGCAGTACTTC	CASGRAGDYEQYF
TRBV10-2	-	TRBJ1-6	TRBD1	TGCGCCAGCCTGGGACAGGGGGATTCACCCCTCCACTTT	CASLGQGDSPLHF
TRBV7-6	-	TRBJ2-1	TRBD2	TGTGCCAGCCAAAGCCGGGACTACTACAATGAGCAGTTCTTC	CASQSRDYYNEQFF
TRBV5-4	many	TRBJ1-5	-	TGTGCCAGCAGCTTGACAGAGACACGGACCTTTAAGGGCAATCAGCCCCAGCATTTT	CASSLTETRTFKGNQPQHF
TRBV5-1	-	TRBJ2-7	-	TGCGCCAGCAGCTTGTCGGGGCCCGGGGGCGAGCAGTACTTC	CASSLSGPGGEQYF
TRBV10-3	-	TRBJ1-5	TRBD1	TGTGCCATCAGATCGGACAGGATCAATCAGCCCCAGCATTTT	CAIRSDRINQPQHF
TRBV6-1	few	TRBJ1-1	TRBD1	TGTGCCAGCAGCCGAGGGGGGGACAGGGGCACTGAAGCTTTCTTT	CASSRGGDRGTEAFF
TRBV5-1	many	TRBJ2-2	-	TGCGCCAGCAGCTTAACAGGAAACACCGGGGAGCTGTTTTTT	CASSLTGNTGELFF
TRBV5-1	many	TRBJ2-3	TRBD1	TGCGCCAGCAGCGTCCGGGACAGGGGACCAGATACGCAGTATTTT	CASSVRDRGPDTQYF
TRBV15	-	TRBJ1-2	TRBD1	TGTGCCACCAGCTCATTGACGACAGGGGGCAATGGCTACACCTTC	CATSSLTTGGNGYTF
TRBV5-4	once	TRBJ2-7	-	TGTGCCAGCAGCGGCACTTATCAGGGGTCTCACGAGCAGTACTTC	CASSGTYQGSHEQYF
TRBV28	few	TRBJ1-1	TRBD1	TGTGCCAGCAGGGACAGGTTCCCCTTGATTACTTTCTTT	CASRDRFPLITFF
TRBV20-1	many	TRBJ2-1	TRBD2	TGCAGTGCTGGACTAGCTCTTTACAATGAGCAGTTCTTC	CSAGLALYNEQFF
TRBV29-1	-	TRBJ2-7	-	TGCAGCGTTTTTGAGGGCTACGAGCAGTACTTC	CSVFEGYEQYF
TRBV19	-	TRBJ1-6	-	TGTGCCAGTACGACTAGTCGTGACTCACCCCTCCACTTT	CASTTSRDSPLHF
TRBV7-3	many	TRBJ2-3	TRBD2	TGTGCCAGCAGCTCATTAGCGGGAGGAGATACGCAGTATTTT	CASSSLAGGDTQYF
TRBV25-1	-	TRBJ1-5	-	TGTGCCAGCAGTCTATCCGGCCCATCCGGGTATCAGCCCCAGCATTTT	CASSLSGPSGYQPQHF
TRBV27	few	TRBJ1-2	TRBD1	TGTGCCAGCAGTGTGGGCGACAGGGTGGGGGGCTACACCTTC	CASSVGDRVGGYTF
TRBV27	-	TRBJ2-1	-	TGTGCCAGCAGTTTAGAGGTTAGCGGGACAGAGGGTGAGCAGTTCTTC	CASSLEVSGTEGEQFF
TRBV2	-	TRBJ1-5	-	TGTGCCAGCAACCCAAGCGGGGGGCAGTGGCAGCCCCAGCATTTT	CASNPSGGQWQPQHF
TRBV2	-	TRBJ2-6	-	TGTGCCAGCAGTGCAGGATCTGGGGCCAACGTCCTGACTTTC	CASSAGSGANVLTF
TRBV20-1	-	TRBJ1-1	TRBD1	TGCAGTGCGCAGGACAGGGGGAGTTTCAGGACCACTGAAGCTTTCTTT	CSAQDRGSFRTTEAFF
TRBV5-1	many	TRBJ1-5	TRBD1	TGCGCCAGCAGCTTGCTGGGACAGGGTGATCAGCCCCAGCATTTT	CASSLLGQGDQPQHF
TRBV2	medium-sized	TRBJ2-3	TRBD1	TGTGCCAGCAGTGAGACCGGGACAGGCACAGATACGCAGTATTTT	CASSETGTGTDTQYF
TRBV7-2	-	TRBJ1-1	-	TGTGCCAGCGGCTCCGGACTACCCGGGACTGAAGCTTTCTTT	CASGSGLPGTEAFF
TRBV11-1	-	TRBJ2-7	-	TGTGCTAGCAGCTTAGCGCGTTTGGAGGCCAGCTCCTACGAGCAGTACTTC	CASSLARLEASSYEQYF
TRBV7-9	many	TRBJ2-7	-	TGTGCCAGCAGCTTAGCCGGGAACTCCTACGAGCAGTACTTC	CASSLAGNSYEQYF
TRBV20-1	many	TRBJ2-7	TRBD2	TGCAGTGCCCGGGAGGGGGATGTAACCTACGAGCAGTACTTC	CSAREGDVTYEQYF
TRBV10-1	once	TRBJ1-5	-	TGCGCCAGCACCAACTCGGGACGGTATAGCAATCAGCCCCAGCATTTT	CASTNSGRYSNQPQHF
TRBV24-1	few	TRBJ1-1	-	TGTGCCACCAGTGGGACGGAGAACACTGAAGCTTTCTTT	CATSGTENTEAFF
TRBV7-2	-	TRBJ1-2	-	TGTGCCAGCAGCTCCCGGGTGGGAATAGGCTACACCTTC	CASSSRVGIGYTF
TRBV2	-	TRBJ1-2	TRBD1	TGTGCCAGCAGTTTGGACAGGGTGGTGAAGGGCTACACCTTC	CASSLDRVVKGYTF
TRBV5-1	-	TRBJ2-3	-	TGCGCCAGCAGCTTGGCCCCAGGGCCCAACGGGGGTACGCAGTATTTT	CASSLAPGPNGGTQYF
TRBV5-6	-	TRBJ2-7	-	TGTGCCAGCAGCCCCCCCGGGACGTTATCCTACGAGCGGTACTTC	CASSPPGTLSYERYF
TRBV25-1	-	TRBJ2-7	-	TGTGCCAGCAGTTCCAGCACGGACATCTCCTACGAGCAGTACTTC	CASSSSTDISYEQYF
TRBV12-3/TRBV12-4	many	TRBJ1-5	-	TGTGCCAGCTCGGTCGCTTCAGGGATATATCAGCCCCAGCATTTT	CASSVASGIYQPQHF
TRBV7-9	many	TRBJ1-4	TRBD1	TGTGCCAGCAGCCCCACAGGGGGACGGACAAATGAAAAACTGTTTTTT	CASSPTGGRTNEKLFF
TRBV5-6	many	TRBJ1-1	-	TGTGCCAGCAGCAGCCAGGGGATCACTGAAGCTTTCTTT	CASSSQGITEAFF
TRBV29-1	few	TRBJ1-3	-	TGCAGCGTTGTGCGAGGTACCACCGAAGGCGGAGGAAACACCATATATTTT	CSVVRGTTEGGGNTIYF
TRBV7-9	few	TRBJ2-7	-	TGTGCCAGCAGCTTACAGGGGGAGCAGTACTTC	CASSLQGEQYF
TRBV7-3	many	TRBJ2-1	-	TGTGCCAGCAGCTCACCGGCGGTCGATGAGCAGTTCTTC	CASSSPAVDEQFF
TRBV20-1	-	TRBJ2-7	-	TGCAGTGCTAGAGATCAGGGCAGGGGCCACGAGCAGTACTTC	CSARDQGRGHEQYF
TRBV29-1	-	TRBJ2-1	TRBD2	TGCAGCGCTGTGGGGCTAGCGGGAGGAGGTAATGAGCAGTTCTTC	CSAVGLAGGGNEQFF
TRBV29-1	many	TRBJ2-7	-	TGCAGCGTTGAGGTCGGGTCCTACGAGCAGTACTTC	CSVEVGSYEQYF